The entry below gives a single TCR beta chain sequence along with its context. What it binds is not known. This sample is drawn from a study of cytomegalovirus exposure and HLA in healthy donors. Germline values: CDR1 MNHEY, CDR2 SVGAGI. The CDR3 spans 13 residues. V dropped 6 bases and J dropped 4; count of bases not matched to a gene: 3. Both 60 Vbeta primers and 13 Jbeta primers went into the PCR. Method: immunoSEQ multiplex PCR; TCRdb's copy keeps in-frame clones and lacks some. Here the sample table reports 70,000 to 80,000 clones. Notes on the study in general: It is likely that the observed cluster of highly shared sequence variants was a sequencing artifact. Previous analysis showed most TCR beta V segments were productive about 90% or about 30% of the time.

Sequenced input: PBMCs. The receptor comes from a middle-aged man in good health and CMV-seronegative. The chain carries TRBV6-5 and TRBJ1-5; 7 bases align to TRBD1. CDR3 bases: TGTGCCAGCAGGTCAGGGGGTAATCAGCCCCAGCATTTT. It codes for CASRSGGNQPQHF.